A selection of T cell receptor beta chains follows, all from one sample in a study of blood T cell repertoires in COVID-19. Data came from immunoSEQ multiplex PCR; TCRdb stores just in-frame clones and leaves some out. Here the sample spans tens of thousands of clones, about 84% being singletons. Sample: peripheral blood. The receptors originated from a man aged 65 to 85 with COVID-19, enrolled during active disease. The CDR3 runs from the conserved cysteine through the conserved F or W. D genes are given only for firm matches. Size values are once, few and many counts, or a class for expanded clones, and some rows have none.

>TRBV2|TRBD1|NA|TRBJ1-4
CASSVRDRGPFVEKLFF
TGTGCCAGCAGCGTGAGGGACAGGGGACCCTTTGTCGAAAAACTGTTTTTT
>TRBV28|TRBD1|NA|TRBJ1-4
CATVGQTNEKLFF
TGTGCCACTGTGGGACAGACTAATGAAAAACTGTTTTTT
>TRBV28|NA|NA|TRBJ1-5
CASSWGGGHSNQPQHF
TGTGCCAGCAGTTGGGGGGGCGGGCATAGCAATCAGCCCCAGCATTTT
>TRBV5-8|NA|NA|TRBJ2-1
CASSLGYSSYNEQFF
TGTGCCAGCAGCTTGGGTTACAGCTCCTACAATGAGCAGTTCTTC
>TRBV7-9|TRBD1|NA|TRBJ1-1
CASSFAGGQNTEAFF
TGTGCCAGCAGCTTTGCAGGGGGTCAGAACACTGAAGCTTTCTTT
>TRBV5-4|NA|once|TRBJ1-1
CASSLGSGQSNTEAFF
TGTGCCAGCAGCTTGGGTTCTGGACAGTCGAACACTGAAGCTTTCTTT
>TRBV4-2|TRBD1|NA|TRBJ1-5
CASSQRGQGNQPQHF
TGTGCCAGCAGCCAAAGGGGACAGGGCAATCAGCCCCAGCATTTT
>TRBV28|NA|NA|TRBJ2-7
CASSLYRFVLYEQYF
TGTGCCAGCAGTTTATACAGATTTGTTCTCTACGAGCAGTACTTC
>TRBV5-5|NA|once|TRBJ2-7
CASSLPGLGHYEQYF
TGTGCCAGCAGCCTTCCGGGACTGGGCCACTACGAGCAGTACTTC
>TRBV5-1|TRBD2|NA|TRBJ2-7
CASGGGPEQYF
TGCGCCAGCGGGGGGGGTCCCGAGCAGTACTTC
>TRBV6-6|NA|NA|TRBJ2-3
CASKGVGTDTQYF
TGTGCCAGCAAAGGGGTGGGCACAGATACGCAGTATTTT
>TRBV3-1/TRBV3-2|NA|NA|TRBJ2-1
CASRLQINNEQFF
TGTGCCAGCAGACTCCAAATCAACAATGAGCAGTTCTTC
>TRBV4-3|NA|NA|TRBJ2-7
CASSQETATASYEQYF
TGCGCCAGCAGCCAAGAAACAGCAACCGCCTCCTACGAGCAGTACTTC
>TRBV23-1|TRBD1|few|TRBJ2-7
CARIRDRGTYEQYF
TGCGCCAGGATCCGGGACAGGGGTACCTACGAGCAGTACTTC
>TRBV27|TRBD1|NA|TRBJ1-5
CASSKGQGYHQPQHF
TGTGCCAGCAGTAAGGGACAGGGGTACCATCAGCCCCAGCATTTT
>TRBV6-5|NA|NA|TRBJ2-3
CASSSPGAYTDTQYF
TGTGCCAGCAGTTCCCCTGGAGCGTATACAGATACGCAGTATTTT
>TRBV2|NA|NA|TRBJ1-2
CASTLTPYIQANYGYTF
TGTGCCAGCACCCTAACCCCATATATCCAAGCTAACTATGGCTACACCTTC
>TRBV28|TRBD2|NA|TRBJ2-1
CASRILAGGGIYNEQFF
TGTGCCAGCAGGATCCTAGCGGGAGGGGGGATTTACAATGAGCAGTTCTTC
>TRBV27|TRBD1|NA|TRBJ1-4
CASSWTGLNEKLFF
TGTGCCAGCAGTTGGACAGGGCTTAATGAAAAACTGTTTTTT
>TRBV30|NA|NA|TRBJ2-3
CAGDPGLATDTQYF
TGTGCCGGAGACCCCGGGCTAGCGACAGATACGCAGTATTTT
>TRBV11-2|NA|once|TRBJ2-2
CASSLVSGLPNTGELFF
TGTGCCAGCAGCTTAGTGTCAGGACTACCGAACACCGGGGAGCTGTTTTTT
>TRBV9|NA|NA|TRBJ2-1
CASSVGTTDAYNEQFF
TGTGCCAGCAGCGTTGGGACAACCGACGCTTACAATGAGCAGTTCTTC
>TRBV9|TRBD1|NA|TRBJ1-3
CASSVGDRGNTIYF
TGTGCCAGCAGCGTAGGGGACAGGGGAAACACCATATATTTT
>TRBV5-1|NA|NA|TRBJ2-2
CASREGVETGELFF
TGCGCCAGCAGAGAGGGAGTAGAAACCGGGGAGCTGTTTTTT
>TRBV29-1|NA|NA|TRBJ1-5
CSVVGALGQPQHF
TGCAGCGTTGTTGGCGCCCTCGGGCAGCCCCAGCATTTT
>TRBV7-8|TRBD1|NA|TRBJ1-1
CASSRPIKLLRDRADTEAFF
TGTGCCAGCAGCCGCCCCATAAAACTTCTCCGGGACAGGGCTGACACTGAAGCTTTCTTT
>TRBV20-1|TRBD1|NA|TRBJ1-2
CSAAGGGGYTF
TGCAGTGCTGCAGGGGGCGGTGGCTACACCTTC